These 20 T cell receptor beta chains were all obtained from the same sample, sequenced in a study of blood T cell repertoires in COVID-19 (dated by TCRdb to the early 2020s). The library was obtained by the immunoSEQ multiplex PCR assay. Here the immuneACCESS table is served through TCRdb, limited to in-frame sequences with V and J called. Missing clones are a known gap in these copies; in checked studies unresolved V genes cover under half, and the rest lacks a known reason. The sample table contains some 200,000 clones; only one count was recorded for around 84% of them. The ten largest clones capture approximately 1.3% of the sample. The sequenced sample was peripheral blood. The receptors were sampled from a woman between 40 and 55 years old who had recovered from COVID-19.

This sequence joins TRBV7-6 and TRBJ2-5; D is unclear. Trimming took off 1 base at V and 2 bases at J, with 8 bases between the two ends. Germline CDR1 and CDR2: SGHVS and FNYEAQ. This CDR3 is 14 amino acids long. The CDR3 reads CASSLGQVQETQYF. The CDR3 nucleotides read TGTGCCAGCAGCTTAGGTCAGGTTCAAGAGACCCAGTACTTC. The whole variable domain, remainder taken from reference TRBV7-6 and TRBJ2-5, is GAGVSQSPRYKVTKRGQDVALRCDPISGHVSLYWYRQALGQGPEFLTYFNYEAQQDKSGLPNDRFSAERPEGSISTLTIQRTEQRDSAMYRCASSLGQVQETQYFGPGTRLLVL.

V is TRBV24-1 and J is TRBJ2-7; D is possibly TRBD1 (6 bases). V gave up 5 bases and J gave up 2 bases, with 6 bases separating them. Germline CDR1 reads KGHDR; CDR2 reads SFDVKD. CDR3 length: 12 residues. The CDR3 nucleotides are TGTGCCACCAGTGCAGGGGCCTACGAGCAGTACTTC. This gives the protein CATSAGAYEQYF.

CDR3 residues: CASSYATGLTEAFF. Written as DNA, the CDR3 is TGTGCCAGCAGTTACGCGACAGGGTTGACTGAAGCTTTCTTT. The chain employs TRBV6-2 or TRBV6-3 and TRBJ1-1; 7 bases map to TRBD1. The CDR3 has 14 amino acids. Germline CDR1 reads MNHEY; CDR2 reads SVGEGT. J gave up 5 bases and V 2 bases, and 5 bases lay outside the gene matches.

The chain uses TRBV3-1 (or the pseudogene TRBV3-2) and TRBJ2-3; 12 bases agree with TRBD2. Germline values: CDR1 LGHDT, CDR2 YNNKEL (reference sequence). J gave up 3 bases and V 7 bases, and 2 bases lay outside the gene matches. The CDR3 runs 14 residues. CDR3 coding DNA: TGTGCCAGCACCGGACTAGCGGGGACAGATACGCAGTATTTT. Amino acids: CASTGLAGTDTQYF.

For the CDR3, the DNA is TGTGCCAGTAGGATACAGGGGTTATCCTACAATGAGCAGTTCTTC. It codes for CASRIQGLSYNEQFF. The chain employs TRBV19 and TRBJ2-1; 7 nucleotides match TRBD1. Germline V gives CDR1 LNHDA, CDR2 SQIVND (reference sequence). After removal of 6 bases from V and 1 base from J, the junction contained 6 bases not matched to a gene. The CDR3 runs 15 residues.

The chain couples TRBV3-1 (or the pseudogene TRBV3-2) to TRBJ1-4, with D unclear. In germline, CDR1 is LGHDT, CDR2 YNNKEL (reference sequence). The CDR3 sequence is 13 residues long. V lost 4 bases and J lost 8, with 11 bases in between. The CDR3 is CASSLSWEEKLFF. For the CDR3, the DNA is TGTGCCAGCAGCCTCTCGTGGGAGGAAAAACTGTTTTTT.

CDR3 residues: CASRLDSGNTIYF. The CDR3 DNA is TGTGCCAGCAGACTTGATTCGGGAAACACCATATATTTT. This chain uses TRBV5-4 with TRBJ1-3; no clear D. V gave up 5 bases and J gave up 4 bases, with 10 bases separating them. Looked up from germline, CDR1 is SGHNT and CDR2 is YYREEE (reference sequence). This CDR3 spans 13 amino acids.

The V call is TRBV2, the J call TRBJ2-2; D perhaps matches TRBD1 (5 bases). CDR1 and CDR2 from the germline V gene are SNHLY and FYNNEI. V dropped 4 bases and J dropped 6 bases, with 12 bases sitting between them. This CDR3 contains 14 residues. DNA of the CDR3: TGTGCCAGCAGTGCGTGGACACAAGCCGGGGAGCTGTTTTTT. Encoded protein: CASSAWTQAGELFF.

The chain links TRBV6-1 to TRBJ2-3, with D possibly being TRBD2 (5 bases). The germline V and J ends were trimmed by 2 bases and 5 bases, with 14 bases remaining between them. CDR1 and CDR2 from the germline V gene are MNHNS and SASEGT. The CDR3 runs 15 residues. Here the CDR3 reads CASSEWMRVGDTQYF. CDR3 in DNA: TGTGCCAGCAGTGAATGGATGAGGGTCGGAGATACGCAGTATTTT.

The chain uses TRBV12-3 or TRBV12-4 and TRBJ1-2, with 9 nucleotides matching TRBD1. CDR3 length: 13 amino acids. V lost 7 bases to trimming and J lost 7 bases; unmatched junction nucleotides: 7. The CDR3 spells CASTTGQGLGYTF. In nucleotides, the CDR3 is TGTGCCAGCACCACTGGACAGGGGCTTGGCTACACCTTC.

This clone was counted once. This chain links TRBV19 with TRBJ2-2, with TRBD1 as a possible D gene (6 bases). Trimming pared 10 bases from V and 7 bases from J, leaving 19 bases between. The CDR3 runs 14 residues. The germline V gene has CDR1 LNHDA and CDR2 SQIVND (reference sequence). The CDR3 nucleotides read TGTGCCACCTCCTCCCTCCCAGGGGTCGGGGAGCTGTTTTTT. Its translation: CATSSLPGVGELFF.

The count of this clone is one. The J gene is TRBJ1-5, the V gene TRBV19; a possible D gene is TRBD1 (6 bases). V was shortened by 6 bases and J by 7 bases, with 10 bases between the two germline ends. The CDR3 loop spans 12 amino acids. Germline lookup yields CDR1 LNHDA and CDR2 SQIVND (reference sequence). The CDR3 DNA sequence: TGTGCCAGTAGGCAGGGGACCCAGCCCCAGCATTTT. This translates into CASRQGTQPQHF.

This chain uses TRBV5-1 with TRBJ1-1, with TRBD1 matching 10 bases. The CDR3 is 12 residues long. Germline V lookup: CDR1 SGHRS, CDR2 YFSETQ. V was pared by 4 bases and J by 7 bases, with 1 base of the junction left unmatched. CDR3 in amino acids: CASSGQGGEAFF. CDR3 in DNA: TGCGCCAGCAGCGGACAGGGGGGTGAAGCTTTCTTT.

The CDR3 region is CASSFPGGGGYTF. CDR3 nucleotide sequence: TGTGCCAGCAGCTTCCCCGGGGGAGGTGGCTACACCTTC. The rearrangement links TRBV11-3 to TRBJ1-2; D is perhaps TRBD1 (5 bases). CDR3 length equals 13 residues. Trimming pared 3 bases from V and 7 bases from J, leaving 12 bases between. Germline-derived CDR1 and CDR2 are SGHNT and YENEEA.

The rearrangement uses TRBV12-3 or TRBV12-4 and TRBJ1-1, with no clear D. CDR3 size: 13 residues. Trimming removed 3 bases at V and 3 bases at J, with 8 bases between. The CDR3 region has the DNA TGTGCCAGCAGTTTTGGCGGGCACACTGAAGCTTTCTTT. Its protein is CASSFGGHTEAFF.

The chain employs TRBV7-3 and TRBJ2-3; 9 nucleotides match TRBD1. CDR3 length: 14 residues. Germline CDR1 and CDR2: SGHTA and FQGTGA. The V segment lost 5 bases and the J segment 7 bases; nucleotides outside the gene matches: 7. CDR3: CASSVQGAPNTQYF. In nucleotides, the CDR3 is TGTGCCAGCAGCGTACAGGGGGCTCCTAATACGCAGTATTTT.

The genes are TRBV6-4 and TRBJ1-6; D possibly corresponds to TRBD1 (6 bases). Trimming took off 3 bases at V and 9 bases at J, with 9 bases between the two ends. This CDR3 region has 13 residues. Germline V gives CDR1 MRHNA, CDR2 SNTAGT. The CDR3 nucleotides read TGTGCCAGCAGTGATGTACAGGGTTCACCCCTCCACTTT. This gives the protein CASSDVQGSPLHF.

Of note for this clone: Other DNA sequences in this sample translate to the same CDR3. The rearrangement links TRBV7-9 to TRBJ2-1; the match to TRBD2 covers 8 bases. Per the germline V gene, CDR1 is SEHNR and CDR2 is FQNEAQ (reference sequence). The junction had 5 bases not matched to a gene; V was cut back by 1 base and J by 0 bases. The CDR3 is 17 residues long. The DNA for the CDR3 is TGTGCCAGCAGCTTAGGTGCGGGGGGCAGCTCCTACAATGAGCAGTTCTTC. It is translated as CASSLGAGGSSYNEQFF.

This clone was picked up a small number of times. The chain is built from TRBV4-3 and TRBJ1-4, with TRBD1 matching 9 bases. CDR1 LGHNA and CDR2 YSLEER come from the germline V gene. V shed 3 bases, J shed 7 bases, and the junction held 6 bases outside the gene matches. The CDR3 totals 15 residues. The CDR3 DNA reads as TGCGCCAGCAGCCACGAGACAGGGGGAAGTGAAAAACTGTTTTTT. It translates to CASSHETGGSEKLFF.

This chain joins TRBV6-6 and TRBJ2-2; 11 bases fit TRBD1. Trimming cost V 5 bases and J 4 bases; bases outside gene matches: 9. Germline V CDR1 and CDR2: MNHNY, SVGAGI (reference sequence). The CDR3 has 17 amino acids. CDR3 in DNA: TGTGCCAGCAGTCGCTCCGGGACAGGGGGAGCCACCGGGGAGCTGTTTTTT. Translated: CASSRSGTGGATGELFF.